A single T cell receptor (beta chain) is shown here with its context. The clone's antigen remains unknown. Base qualities are not recorded, but no much larger clone differs from it by a single base. These data belong to a study of blood T cell repertoires in COVID-19 (dated by TCRdb to 2018 to 2020). A note on the overall study: The collaborator samples originated in the United States, Italy and Spain and spanned the acute and convalescent phases of COVID-19. The dataset comprised deeply sampled blood TCRbeta repertoires from subjects exposed to, actively infected with, or recovered from COVID-19. The samples were drawn from two sources: the first 160 participants of the ongoing ImmuneRACE study, and over 950 subjects contributed by 6 global collaborators. Nearly every sample came with metadata listing a de-identified subject ID, COVID-19 status, age in years and sex. The material from the prospective study consisted of cDNA or gDNA derived from T cells, B-cell-depleted T cells, or PBMCs. Where HLA class I and class II types were available, the types were taken from metadata supplied by the sample provider, not from assay-based typing. The repertoires were made available in a free public database intended to serve as a resource for research on the immune response to SARS-CoV-2. Beyond this particular receptor, the publication reports: How much clinical and demographic metadata was included differed by source and by participant, and the metadata was provided uncurated.

The CDR3 measures 15 amino acids from cysteine to phenylalanine. Of all the DNA, just the CDR3 is kept, 45 bases in frame from base 1. CDR1 and CDR2 (MNHEY, SVGEGT) derive from the germline V gene. V was cut back by 6 bases and J by 0 bases, leaving a gap of 13 bases between them. TCRbeta CDR3 regions were amplified from genomic DNA using the immunoSEQ Assay, a bias-controlled multiplex PCR. As for the authors' bioinformatics: Nucleated cell counts per sample were estimated from amplification of reference gene primers within the assay. To quantify the absolute abundance of each unique TCRbeta CDR3 rearrangement, sequence reads were collapsed and filtered. For each sample, productive Simpson clonality was calculated by taking the square root of Simpson's diversity index across productive rearrangements. TCRdb limited this immuneACCESS table to in-frame rearrangements with V and J called. A share of clones is missing; checked studies link under half to unresolved V genes, and the rest is unexplained. For V, J and clone size, that table is used; D and trimming come from the DNA. The sample data list about 110,000 clones, and 70% to 90% of these were observed just once. Approximately 1.5% of the sample rests with the top ten.

Collaborating institutions collected whole blood in K2EDTA tubes following their own protocols. For TCRbeta analysis, collaborators shipped samples as frozen whole blood, isolated PBMCs, or DNA extracted from either of those sample types. This sequence uses TRBV6-2 or TRBV6-3 and TRBJ2-3; D gene: possibly TRBD2, on 6 matching bases. This TCR was recovered from a man aged 40-49 years with acute or convalescent COVID-19. Sequencing was performed on peripheral blood. In nucleotides, the sequence is TGTGCCAGCAGCCACCCGGGACTCAGCACAGATACGCAGTATTTT. Its translation reads: CASSHPGLSTDTQYF.